The 23 T cell receptor beta chains below were found in one sample sequenced in a study of blood T cell repertoires in COVID-19. The protocol was immunoSEQ multiplex PCR, while the TCRdb copy is restricted to in-frame clones and leaves out a portion. The data contain about 190,000 clones, about 81% of them singletons. Sequencing was carried out using peripheral blood. The receptors were sampled from an elderly woman with COVID-19, enrolled during active disease.

The chain is built from TRBV29-1 and TRBJ2-1, with TRBD2 matching over 10 bases. V was clipped by 7 bases and J by 8 bases; unmatched bases: 11. The CDR3 has 14 residues. CDR1 and CDR2 (germline): SQVTM, ANQGSEA. The CDR3 region has the DNA TGCAGCGCCTCGGACACTAGCGGGGAGGATGAGCAGTTCTTC. This encodes CSASDTSGEDEQFF.

The sample holds one count of this clone. The chain has TRBV5-1 and TRBJ1-5, with D tentatively TRBD1 (6 bases). This CDR3 region has 14 residues. With 4 bases removed from V and 2 bases from J, the gap between germline ends came to 10 bases. Germline loops: CDR1 SGHRS, CDR2 YFSETQ. The CDR3 loop is CASSASGGNQPQHF. The CDR3 region has the DNA TGCGCCAGCAGCGCTTCAGGGGGCAATCAGCCCCAGCATTTT.

The rearrangement links TRBV5-1 to TRBJ2-7; D is perhaps TRBD2 (5 bases). CDR1 is SGHRS and CDR2 is YFSETQ in the germline V gene. V lost 2 bases to trimming and J lost 5 bases, with 8 bases between them. The CDR3 length is 12 residues. The chain's CDR3 is CASSFSGNEQYF. The CDR3 DNA is TGCGCCAGCAGCTTTTCCGGGAACGAGCAGTACTTC.

The V gene is TRBV28, the J gene TRBJ2-5; weak D call: TRBD2 (6 bases). V dropped 1 base and J dropped 5 bases, with 17 bases sitting between them. Germline CDR1 MDHEN, CDR2 SYDVKM. The CDR3 has 16 residues. The CDR3 sequence is CASSLFSGAPGETQYF. CDR3 sequence (DNA): TGTGCCAGCAGTTTATTTTCGGGAGCCCCAGGGGAGACCCAGTACTTC.

V usage is TRBV29-1 and J usage is TRBJ2-7, with D maybe TRBD1 (6 bases). The ends were cut back, 6 bases at V and 4 bases at J, with 10 bases in the middle. Germline values: CDR1 SQVTM, CDR2 ANQGSEA. The CDR3 loop spans 11 amino acids. The CDR3: CSVETGYEQYF. CDR3 nucleotides: TGCAGCGTAGAGACAGGATACGAGCAGTACTTC.

The J gene is TRBJ2-7, the V gene TRBV5-6, with a possible D match to TRBD2 (5 bases). The CDR3 has 14 residues. Germline V gives CDR1 SGHDT, CDR2 YYEEEE. The V end lost 3 bases, the J end lost 3 bases, and 13 bases lay between the germline ends. DNA of the CDR3: TGTGCCAGCAGCTCGGGCCTTGGGAGCTACGAGCAGTACTTC. It specifies CASSSGLGSYEQYF.

By proportion, this clone is medium-sized (0.01 to 0.1%). The chain employs TRBV4-2 and TRBJ2-3; tentatively, D is TRBD2 (6 bases). The CDR3 spans 14 residues. The V end lost 1 base, the J end lost 5 bases, and 10 bases lay between the germline ends. Germline values: CDR1 LGHNA, CDR2 YNFKEQ. The CDR3 region has the DNA TGTGCCAGCAGCCAAGGACTAGAGGTAGATACGCAGTATTTT. As protein: CASSQGLEVDTQYF.

The V and J genes are TRBV6-2 or TRBV6-3 and TRBJ2-2; 7 bases line up with TRBD1. Germline V gene lookup returns CDR1 MNHEY and CDR2 SVGEGT. J was trimmed by 6 bases and V by 7 bases; bases with no gene match: 11. The CDR3 consists of 15 residues. CDR3 in amino acids: CASTPDRASPGELFF. As DNA, the CDR3 is TGTGCCAGCACCCCAGACAGGGCGAGCCCCGGGGAGCTGTTTTTT.

The rearrangement links TRBV18 to TRBJ1-6, with TRBD1 matching 7 bases. The junction had 11 bases not matched to a gene; V was cut back by 6 bases and J by 0 bases. Germline V CDR1 and CDR2: KGHSH, LQKENI. The CDR3 extends over 18 amino acids. DNA of the CDR3: TGTGCCAGCTCGTCTAGGGACAGTCCAAGCTCCTATAATTCACCCCTCCACTTT. This encodes CASSSRDSPSSYNSPLHF.

The rearrangement joins TRBV7-6 to TRBJ1-5, with D maybe TRBD1 (5 bases). The CDR3 contains 16 residues. Between the trimmed V and J ends, which lost 2 bases and 5 bases, there was a span of 16 bases. Germline-derived CDR1 and CDR2 are SGHVS and FNYEAQ. The CDR3 sequence is CASSLWAGRSDQPQHF. The CDR3, as DNA: TGTGCCAGCAGCTTATGGGCAGGGAGGTCGGATCAGCCCCAGCATTTT.

The chain couples TRBV21-1 to TRBJ1-2. TRBV21-1 is an annotated pseudogene. The CDR3 extends over 16 amino acids. CDR3 sequence: CASSTSNRREWYGYTF. The CDR3 nucleotides read TGTGCCAGCAGCACGTCAAACAGGAGGGAATGGTATGGCTACACCTTC.

The rearrangement joins TRBV4-2 to TRBJ1-6; TRBD1 might be the D (5 bases). Trimming took off 0 bases at V and 13 bases at J, with 13 bases between the two ends. The CDR3 totals 14 residues. CDR1 is LGHNA, CDR2 YNFKEQ, per germline. CDR3 in amino acids: CASSQDGGGLPLHF. CDR3 DNA: TGTGCCAGCAGCCAAGATGGGGGGGGTTTGCCCCTCCACTTT.

The chain couples TRBV7-2 to TRBJ1-3, with 7 bases lining up with TRBD1. The CDR3 covers 14 residues. V lost 6 bases and J lost 0; bases outside the gene matches: 2. Germline CDR1 and CDR2: SGHTA and FQGNSA. In DNA, the CDR3 is TGTGCCAGCAGTCGGGACAGCTCTGGAAACACCATATATTTT. Translating gives CASSRDSSGNTIYF.

The chain couples TRBV4-2 to TRBJ2-5; D possibly corresponds to TRBD2 (5 bases). Between the trimmed V and J ends, which lost 3 bases and 5 bases, there was a span of 13 bases. CDR1 and CDR2 from the germline V gene are LGHNA and YNFKEQ. The CDR3 runs to 14 residues. For the CDR3, the DNA is TGTGCCAGCAGCCAGGGGAACGGGATCGAGACCCAGTACTTC. It specifies CASSQGNGIETQYF.

The chain uses TRBV6-6 and TRBJ1-2, with 8 bases lining up with TRBD1. Per the germline V gene, CDR1 is MNHNY and CDR2 is SVGAGI (reference sequence). CDR3 size: 17 residues. The V gene end was trimmed by 5 bases and the J gene end by 3 bases; junction bases not matched to a gene: 14. The CDR3 protein is CASSQPGQDLPHYGYTF. Here the CDR3 DNA reads TGTGCCAGCAGTCAGCCGGGACAGGACCTTCCTCACTATGGCTACACCTTC.

The gene calls are TRBV15 and TRBJ2-2, with D uncertain. There are 15 residues in the CDR3. Germline V CDR1 and CDR2: LNHNV, YYDKDF (reference sequence). Trimming stripped 1 base from V and 4 bases from J, with 10 bases between. CDR3 sequence (DNA): TGTGCCACCAGCAGAGGCCTCGGCGGCACCGGGGAGCTGTTTTTT. Its translation is CATSRGLGGTGELFF.

The rearrangement joins TRBV7-6 to TRBJ2-2, with D perhaps matching TRBD1 (6 bases). Between the trimmed V and J ends, which lost 5 bases and 3 bases, there was a span of 13 bases. Looked up from germline, CDR1 is SGHVS and CDR2 is FNYEAQ. This CDR3 is 15 amino acids long. CDR3 loop: CASSRRGVDTGELFF. Written as DNA, the CDR3 is TGTGCCAGCAGCCGCAGGGGCGTGGACACCGGGGAGCTGTTTTTT. Looking up the rest from reference TRBV7-6 and TRBJ2-2 gives the full variable domain: GAGVSQSPRYKVTKRGQDVALRCDPISGHVSLYWYRQALGQGPEFLTYFNYEAQQDKSGLPNDRFSAERPEGSISTLTIQRTEQRDSAMYRCASSRRGVDTGELFFGEGSRLTVL.

The chain carries TRBV7-9 and TRBJ2-7, with no clear D. Trimming cost V 1 base and J 6 bases, with 7 bases left between them. The CDR3 length is 12 residues. Germline V gene data show CDR1 as SEHNR and CDR2 as FQNEAQ (reference sequence). The CDR3 sequence: CASSLVSGEQYF. CDR3 DNA sequence: TGTGCCAGCAGCTTAGTTTCCGGCGAGCAGTACTTC.

The chain links TRBV25-1 to TRBJ2-5; 10 nucleotides align to TRBD1. This CDR3 has 14 amino acids. V lost 3 bases and J lost 4; bases outside the gene matches: 2. The germline CDR1 and CDR2 sequences are MGHDK and SYGVNS. The CDR3 coding sequence is TGTGCCAGCAGTGATTGGGACAGGGGAGAGACCCAGTACTTC. The encoded protein is CASSDWDRGETQYF.

The gene calls are TRBV18 and TRBJ1-2; D is unresolved. Germline CDR1 reads KGHSH; CDR2 reads LQKENI. The V and J ends lost 2 bases and 6 bases respectively, with 7 bases between them. CDR3 size: 12 residues. In DNA form, the CDR3 reads TGTGCCAGCTCACCAATGCCGGATGGCTACACCTTC. Its translation: CASSPMPDGYTF.

This chain joins TRBV24-1 and TRBJ1-3; D is unresolved. With 5 bases removed from V and 0 bases from J, the gap between germline ends came to 4 bases. The length of the CDR3 is 13 residues. Germline lookup yields CDR1 KGHDR and CDR2 SFDVKD. Here the CDR3 DNA reads TGTGCCACCAGTGGTCACTCTGGAAACACCATATATTTT. Protein sequence: CATSGHSGNTIYF.

The V call is TRBV5-4, the J call TRBJ2-7; the match to TRBD2 covers 12 bases. CDR1 is SGHNT, CDR2 YYREEE, per germline (reference sequence). With V trimmed by 2 bases and J by 5 bases, 5 bases remained unmatched. The CDR3 is 15 amino acids. The CDR3 loop reads CASSFITSGRHEQYF. In DNA, the CDR3 is TGTGCCAGCAGCTTTATCACTAGCGGGAGGCACGAGCAGTACTTC. Looking up the rest from reference TRBV5-4 and TRBJ2-7 gives the full variable domain: ETGVTQSPTHLIKTRGQQVTLRCSSQSGHNTVSWYQQALGQGPQFIFQYYREEENGRGNFPPRFSGLQFPNYSSELNVNALELDDSALYLCASSFITSGRHEQYFGPGTRLTVT.

The chain carries TRBV2 and TRBJ2-2; TRBD2 matches at 7 bases. The CDR3 loop spans 12 amino acids. The V gene's germline CDR1 is SNHLY and CDR2 FYNNEI. The trim removed 7 bases at V and 6 bases at J, leaving 2 bases unmatched. The CDR3 DNA follows: TGTGCCAGCAACCGGGAGGCCGGGGAGCTGTTTTTT. Translating gives CASNREAGELFF. Combining the CDR3 with reference TRBV2 and TRBJ2-2 gives the whole variable domain EPEVTQTPSHQVTQMGQEVILRCVPISNHLYFYWYRQILGQKVEFLVSFYNNEISEKSEIFDDQFSVERPDGSNFTLKIRSTKLEDSAMYFCASNREAGELFFGEGSRLTVL.